Below are 15 T cell receptor beta chains sequenced from a single sample in a study of shared clonotypes between healthy human individuals. Here immunoSEQ multiplex PCR was the method, and the copy in TCRdb shows in-frame clones only, minus some. The repertoire holds roughly 2.2 million clones, around 92% seen once, with around 0.4% in the top ten. Sequencing was performed on naive CD4+ T cells from PBMCs. Documented subset: CD45RA+ positively selected. Receptors were obtained from a man between 18 and 29 years old in good health. Some clones in this sample may be carry-over from other donors' samples.

The chain is built from TRBV28 and TRBJ1-6, with D perhaps matching TRBD1 (6 bases). Per germline, CDR1 MDHEN and CDR2 SYDVKM. This CDR3 is 16 amino acids long. Trimming took 5 bases from V and 8 from J, leaving 19 bases between them. The CDR3 DNA reads as TGTGCCAGCAGTATTCCGGGACAACGGCCCGATTCACCCCTCCACTTT. Translating gives CASSIPGQRPDSPLHF.

This chain connects TRBV7-2 to TRBJ2-7, with TRBD2 as a possible D gene (5 bases). The germline V gene encodes CDR1 SGHTA and CDR2 FQGNSA. The CDR3 sequence is 15 residues long. Trimming removed 5 bases at V and 4 bases at J, with 18 bases between. CDR3 coding DNA: TGTGCCAGCAGCACCGGCCCGGGATGGATTTACGAGCAGTACTTC. Encoded protein: CASSTGPGWIYEQYF.

The chain uses TRBV14 and TRBJ2-7; 9 nucleotides align to TRBD1. Germline V gene lookup returns CDR1 SGHDN and CDR2 FVKESK. There are 16 residues in the CDR3. The trim removed 4 bases at V and 6 bases at J, leaving 13 bases unmatched. In DNA form, the CDR3 reads TGTGCCAGCAGCCTTGACAGGGGGTACCCAAGGGGCGAGCAGTACTTC. Its protein product is CASSLDRGYPRGEQYF.

The V call is TRBV11-3, the J call TRBJ2-3, with 10 bases fitting TRBD1. With 4 bases clipped from V and 6 bases from J, the junction kept 7 bases outside the gene matches. Germline V gene lookup returns CDR1 SGHNT and CDR2 YENEEA. The CDR3 has 15 residues. The DNA of the CDR3 is TGTGCCAGCAGCTATAACTGGGGACAGGGGGATACGCAGTATTTT. As protein: CASSYNWGQGDTQYF.

V and J are TRBV7-9 and TRBJ2-1; TRBD1 matches at 7 bases. Trimming at V came to 3 bases and at J to 7 bases, leaving 15 bases not matched to a gene. The CDR3 spans 17 residues. Germline CDR1 is SEHNR and CDR2 is FQNEAQ (reference sequence). Here the CDR3 reads CASSLLYFRDRGNEQFF. The CDR3 DNA reads as TGTGCCAGCAGCTTGTTATACTTCCGGGACAGAGGGAATGAGCAGTTCTTC.

This chain uses TRBV7-2 with TRBJ2-2, with D hard to call. V was shortened by 5 bases and J by 1 base, with 8 bases between the two germline ends. The CDR3 spans 14 residues. The germline V gene has CDR1 SGHTA and CDR2 FQGNSA. CDR3 residues: CASSQAQNTGELFF. The CDR3 DNA follows: TGTGCCAGCAGCCAGGCACAGAACACCGGGGAGCTGTTTTTT.

This sequence joins TRBV18 and TRBJ2-3, with a weak D call TRBD2 (6 bases). This CDR3 has 13 residues. V lost 4 bases and J lost 6, with 11 bases in between. Germline-derived CDR1 and CDR2 are KGHSH and LQKENI. The chain's CDR3 is CASSLRREDTQYF. DNA of the CDR3: TGTGCCAGCTCACTAAGACGGGAGGATACGCAGTATTTT.

Concerning this clone: The identical CDR3 is also encoded by other nucleotide sequences in the sample. The chain has TRBV18 and TRBJ1-5; tentative D call: TRBD1 (5 bases). The ends were cut back, 3 bases at V and 1 base at J, with 7 bases in the middle. The CDR3 totals 14 residues. CDR1 is KGHSH, CDR2 LQKENI, per germline. The CDR3 DNA reads as TGTGCCAGCTCACCCTCAGGGAGCAATCAGCCCCAGCATTTT. This codes for CASSPSGSNQPQHF. The full variable domain, its missing parts supplied by reference TRBV18 and TRBJ1-5, is NAGVMQNPRHLVRRRGQEARLRCSPMKGHSHVYWYRQLPEEGLKFMVYLQKENIIDESGMPKERFSAEFPKEGPSILRIQQVVRGDSAAYFCASSPSGSNQPQHFGDGTRLSIL.

V and J are TRBV19 and TRBJ1-5; 9 bases are shared with TRBD1. V shed 1 base and J 5 bases; nucleotides not matched to a gene: 6. Germline lookup yields CDR1 LNHDA and CDR2 SQIVND (reference sequence). The CDR3 has 16 amino acids. The CDR3 DNA follows: TGTGCCAGTAGTATAGGGGCCGGGACAGGGCATCAGCCCCAGCATTTT. Protein sequence: CASSIGAGTGHQPQHF.

The CDR3 loop is CASRATADPYGYTF. The CDR3, as DNA: TGTGCCAGCAGGGCGACAGCGGACCCCTATGGCTACACCTTC. The chain joins TRBV11-2 to TRBJ1-2, with D possibly matching TRBD1 (5 bases). The CDR3 runs 14 residues. Germline lookup yields CDR1 SGHAT and CDR2 FQNNGV. The ends were cut back, 6 bases at V and 4 bases at J, with 15 bases in the middle.

In regard to this clone: Other DNA sequences in the same sample also yield this CDR3. This chain joins TRBV5-1 and TRBJ2-7, with D perhaps matching TRBD2 (6 bases). This CDR3 is 14 amino acids long. Trimming shortened V by 4 bases and J by 0 bases, and 11 bases separated the two germline ends. Germline V gene lookup returns CDR1 SGHRS and CDR2 YFSETQ. The CDR3 DNA follows: TGCGCCAGCAGCCGGGACGGGAGCTCCTACGAGCAGTACTTC. Amino acids: CASSRDGSSYEQYF.

This chain links TRBV6-5 with TRBJ1-2; the D is unclear. The germline V gene has CDR1 MNHEY and CDR2 SVGAGI. CDR3 length: 10 amino acids. V was shortened by 4 bases and J by 6 bases, with 3 bases between the two germline ends. This chain's CDR3 is CASSFHGYTF. The CDR3 DNA reads as TGTGCCAGCAGTTTCCATGGCTACACCTTC.

This chain uses TRBV5-4 with TRBJ2-7; TRBD2 is a possible D gene (5 bases). Germline V lookup: CDR1 SGHNT, CDR2 YYREEE (reference sequence). The CDR3 is made up of 15 amino acids. Trimming left V 2 bases short and J 3 bases short, with 15 bases between. The CDR3 is CASSFNRGSLYEQYF. The CDR3 DNA follows: TGTGCCAGCAGCTTTAATCGTGGGAGCCTCTACGAGCAGTACTTC.

The rearrangement uses TRBV9 and TRBJ1-2, with D possibly matching TRBD1 (6 bases). The germline V gene has CDR1 SGDLS and CDR2 YYNGEE. Trimming took 4 bases from V and 4 from J, leaving 20 bases between them. The CDR3 contains 16 residues. CDR3 nucleotide sequence: TGTGCCAGCAGCTCCCCGAGGGGGGGGGCGGCCTATGGCTACACCTTC. It translates to CASSSPRGGAAYGYTF.

Remarks on this clone: Other DNA sequences in this specimen translate into the identical CDR3. The CDR3 spells CASSLALAGGNEQFF. DNA for the CDR3: TGCGCCAGCAGCTTGGCCCTGGCGGGAGGCAACGAGCAGTTCTTC. J is TRBJ2-1 and V is TRBV5-1; 8 bases are shared with TRBD2. Trimming took 0 bases from V and 10 from J; bases not matched to a gene: 9. Germline-derived CDR1 and CDR2 are SGHRS and YFSETQ. This CDR3 region has 15 residues.